A selection of T cell receptor beta chains follows, all from one sample in a study of cytomegalovirus exposure and HLA in healthy donors. Libraries were prepared by immunoSEQ multiplex PCR; TCRdb keeps only in-frame clonotypes and omits some of them. This sample carries about 110,000 clones, approximately 70% of them seen once, and the ten largest clones take about 0.8%. Sample: PBMCs. Receptors originate from a boy younger than 18 in good health and CMV-seronegative. Each CDR3 is given with its conserved first and last residue. A D gene is named only where the DNA matches it firmly. Only some rows state a clone size, as once, few, many or a class for expanded clones.

j_call clone_size d_call v_call cdr3_nt cdr3_aa
TRBJ2-2 - - TRBV6-5 TGTGCCCGCAGGGGACTTGTGGAGCTGTTTTTT CARRGLVELFF
TRBJ2-1 - - TRBV21-1 TGTGCCAGCAGCACTTTATTAAGCGGGGGGAGCGATGAGCAGTTCTTC CASSTLLSGGSDEQFF
TRBJ2-3 few TRBD2 TRBV7-3 TGTGCCAGCAGCCCGGGGACTAGCGGGGGCTCAGATACGCAGTATTTT CASSPGTSGGSDTQYF
TRBJ1-2 - - TRBV30 TGTGCCTGGAGTCCCAGGTTGATCGATGGCTACACCTTC CAWSPRLIDGYTF
TRBJ2-3 - TRBD2 TRBV5-1 TGCGCCAGCAGCTTGGCTCGTACTAGCGATAGTGGCACAGATACGCAGTATTTT CASSLARTSDSGTDTQYF
TRBJ1-1 - TRBD1 TRBV30 TGTGCCTGGAGCCGACAGGGGAACACTGAAGCTTTCTTT CAWSRQGNTEAFF
TRBJ1-6 - TRBD1 TRBV28 TGTGCCAGCAGTGGCCGGACAGGGGAGGATTCACCCCTCCACTTT CASSGRTGEDSPLHF
TRBJ1-1 - TRBD1 TRBV28 TGTGCCAGCAGCTACTTATCAGGGGGTAGGTCTTTCTTT CASSYLSGGRSFF
TRBJ1-2 once TRBD1 TRBV6-5 TGTGCCAGCAGTTACCCGGGACAGGATGGCTACACCTTC CASSYPGQDGYTF
TRBJ1-2 once - TRBV6-5 TGTGCCAGCAGTCAGGGGAACTATGGCTACACCTTC CASSQGNYGYTF
TRBJ2-1 - - TRBV30 TGTGCCGCAGCCTTAGAGACTCGACTTAATGAGCAGTTCTTC CAAALETRLNEQFF
TRBJ1-5 - - TRBV27 TGTGCCAGCAACTCCCGGGGCAATCAGCCCCAGCATTTT CASNSRGNQPQHF